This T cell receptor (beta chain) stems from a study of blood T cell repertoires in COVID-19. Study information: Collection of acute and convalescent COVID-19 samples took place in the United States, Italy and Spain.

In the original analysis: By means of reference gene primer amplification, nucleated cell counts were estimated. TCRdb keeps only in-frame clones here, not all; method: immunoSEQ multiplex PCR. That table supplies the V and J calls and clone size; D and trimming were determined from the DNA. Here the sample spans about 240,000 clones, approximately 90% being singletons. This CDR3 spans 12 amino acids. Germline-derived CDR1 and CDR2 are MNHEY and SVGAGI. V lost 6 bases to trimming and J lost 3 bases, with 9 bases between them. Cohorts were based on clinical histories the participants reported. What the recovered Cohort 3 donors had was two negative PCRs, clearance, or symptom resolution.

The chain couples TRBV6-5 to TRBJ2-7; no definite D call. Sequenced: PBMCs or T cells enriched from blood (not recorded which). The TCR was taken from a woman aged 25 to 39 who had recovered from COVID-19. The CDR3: CASSPLGYEQYF. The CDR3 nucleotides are TGTGCCAGCAGCCCCCTAGGCTACGAGCAGTACTTC.